The following is a T cell receptor (beta chain) sequence with its context. Its target antigen remains unknown. No base quality values were provided; no much bigger clone lies one nucleotide off. The data belong to a study of blood T cell repertoires in COVID-19 (dated by TCRdb to 2019 to 2021). Broadly, across the study: Collaborator samples came from the United States, Italy and Spain and covered acute and convalescent phases of COVID-19. The material from the prospective study consisted of cDNA or gDNA derived from T cells, B-cell-depleted T cells, or PBMCs. The dataset comprised deeply sampled blood TCRbeta repertoires from subjects exposed to, actively infected with, or recovered from COVID-19. A freely available public database, intended as a resource for researchers studying the immune response to SARS-CoV-2, is where the repertoires were released. The samples were drawn from two sources: the first 160 participants of the ongoing ImmuneRACE study, and 950 to 1,500 subjects contributed by 6 global collaborators. The sample metadata nearly always contained a de-identified subject ID, COVID-19 status, age in years and sex. Where available, HLA class I and class II types were taken from metadata supplied by the sample provider and were not determined by assay-based typing.

General findings and caveats noted by the study authors: How much clinical and demographic metadata was included differed by source and by participant, and the metadata was provided uncurated.

One collaborating source in Seattle enrolled patients while the patients were actively infected and followed the patients over time throughout the course of disease. Each collaborating institution followed its own protocols to collect whole blood in K2EDTA tubes. For TCRbeta analysis, collaborator samples were shipped as frozen whole blood, as isolated PBMCs, or as DNA extracted from either sample type. TCRbeta CDR3 regions were amplified from genomic DNA by means of the immunoSEQ Assay, a bias-controlled multiplex PCR. The published analysis was carried out like this. Within the assay, amplification of reference gene primers was used to estimate how many nucleated cells each sample contained. Sequence reads were collapsed and filtered to measure the absolute abundance of every unique TCRbeta CDR3 rearrangement. Productive Simpson clonality was computed per sample as the square root of Simpson's diversity index over productive rearrangements. TCRdb mirrors the immuneACCESS table, restricted to in-frame sequences. Some clones are absent from its copies; in checked studies, under half trace to an unresolved V gene, and the reason for the others is unknown. That table gives V, J and clone size, and the DNA gave D and trimming. The sample data list about 170,000 clones, and around four fifths of these were observed just once. Approximately 7.6% of the sample belongs to the ten largest clones.

This clonotype was sampled from a woman of 80 years or more with COVID-19, enrolled during active disease. The specimen sequenced was peripheral blood.

The CDR3 region has the sequence CASSYGTGFAEAFF. The nucleotide sequence reads as follows: TGTGCCAGCAGTTACGGGACAGGGTTCGCTGAAGCTTTCTTT. The chain is assembled from TRBV6-5 and TRBJ1-1, with 9 central nucleotides matching TRBD1. Trimming removed 2 bases from V and 6 bases from J; the gene matches leave 4 bases unexplained. Reading the germline V gene gives CDR1 MNHEY and CDR2 SVGAGI. Including the terminal cysteine and phenylalanine, the CDR3 comprises 14 residues. The only DNA kept is the CDR3, 42 bases in frame from the first base.